This T cell receptor (beta chain) was sequenced for a study of Ad26.COV2.S vaccination and SARS-CoV-2 variants. For the study at large: Donor had been placed in the Ad26.COV2.S arm of the COV1001 trial. Intramuscular Ad26.COV2.S doses were given once or twice, 56 days apart. Study results and caveats: Overall T cell responses may have been underestimated by the analyses of TCR breadth and depth. People given the vaccine had a wider spike-specific TCR breadth than placebo recipients did.

Treatment given: 19 received Ad26.COV2.S at low or high dose, single or two shots; roughly five received placebo; per-sample allocation not given. Sampling was done on day 63 after the first vaccine or placebo injection. The data were produced by immunoSEQ multiplex PCR, yet TCRdb's version contains in-frame clones alone and is incomplete. The repertoire holds some 350,000 clones, with 85% to 90% as singletons. J gave up 10 bases and V 4 bases, and 7 bases lay outside the gene matches. Germline V gives CDR1 SGHVS, CDR2 FNYEAQ. The CDR3 loop spans 13 amino acids. A remark on this clone: Its cognate antigen is unknown.

This material consisted of peripheral blood, taken in a trial of Ad26.COV2.S vaccine versus placebo. The TCR originated in a person between 18 and 65 years old who received the Ad26.COV2.S COVID-19 vaccine or a placebo. This chain connects TRBV7-6 to TRBJ1-1; 9 bases map to TRBD1. The CDR3 nucleotides read TGTGCCAGCAGCTCGGGACAGGGACGGGGAGCTTTCTTT. Amino acid sequence: CASSSGQGRGAFF.